Below, 12 T cell receptor beta chains from the same sample are listed, as sequenced in a study of blood T cell repertoires in COVID-19. TCRdb keeps only in-frame clones here, not all; method: immunoSEQ multiplex PCR. The table has approximately 490,000 clones, roughly nine tenths seen once. The sample consisted of PBMCs or T cells enriched from blood (not recorded which). These receptors all come from a woman under 30 who had recovered from COVID-19.

This clone was recorded once. The chain links TRBV23-1 to TRBJ2-3; tentative D call: TRBD1 (5 bases). TRBV23-1 is an ORF, and what it does is uncertain. The CDR3 is 14 amino acids. The V and J ends lost 6 bases and 2 bases respectively, with 12 bases between them. The chain's CDR3 is CASSLQVSTDTQYF. CDR3 in DNA: TGCGCCAGCAGCCTACAGGTATCCACAGATACGCAGTATTTT.

The rearrangement links TRBV4-1 to TRBJ1-4, with D possibly TRBD1 on 5 matching bases. Germline loops: CDR1 MGHRA, CDR2 YSYEKL. V shed 4 bases and J shed 8 bases, with 17 bases lying between them. The length of the CDR3 is 15 residues. The CDR3 DNA reads as TGCGCCAGCAGCCTATTTCAGGGTGCCGAGGAAAAACTGTTTTTT. This translates into CASSLFQGAEEKLFF.

The rearrangement joins TRBV6-6 to TRBJ2-7, with TRBD1 matching 8 bases. The junction had 15 bases not matched to a gene; V was cut back by 5 bases and J by 0 bases. Germline loops: CDR1 MNHNY, CDR2 SVGAGI (reference sequence). The CDR3 is 18 amino acids. This CDR3 is CASSRLTGGKQSSYEQYF. The DNA for the CDR3 is TGTGCCAGCAGTCGCCTAACAGGGGGGAAGCAATCCTCCTACGAGCAGTACTTC.

This sequence joins TRBV5-1 and TRBJ2-3, with TRBD1 matching over 7 bases. CDR3 length: 15 residues. Looked up from germline, CDR1 is SGHRS and CDR2 is YFSETQ. J lost 0 bases, V lost 4 bases, and 5 bases had no gene match. CDR3 amino acids: CASSQTGDSTDTQYF. As DNA, the CDR3 is TGCGCCAGCAGCCAAACAGGGGATAGCACAGATACGCAGTATTTT.

The V call is TRBV30, the J call TRBJ1-2; 9 bases fit TRBD1. This CDR3 has 13 amino acids. The V and J ends lost 8 bases and 0 bases, in that order; junction bases with no gene match: 4. The germline gives CDR1 GTSNPN, CDR2 SVGIG (reference sequence). CDR3 nucleotides: TGTGCCCTTCGACAGGGGGCTAACTATGGCTACACCTTC. This translates into CALRQGANYGYTF.

The chain has TRBV5-1 and TRBJ2-3, with D uncertain. Trimming removed 1 base from V and 0 bases from J, with 15 bases in between. Germline V gene sequence: CDR1 SGHRS, CDR2 YFSETQ. The CDR3 has 17 amino acids. The CDR3 nucleotides read TGCGCCAGCAGCTTGACTCCCGCCACCTCTAGCACAGATACGCAGTATTTT. Protein product: CASSLTPATSSTDTQYF.

This clone appeared once. J is TRBJ2-1 and V is TRBV6-5, with a tentative D call TRBD1 (6 bases). The V gene lost 4 bases and the J gene lost 5 bases, with 12 bases spanning the gap. The CDR3 is 14 residues long. Per germline, CDR1 MNHEY and CDR2 SVGAGI. In DNA, the CDR3 is TGTGCCAGCAGTTTCCCTTCAGGGGACAATGAGCAGTTCTTC. As protein: CASSFPSGDNEQFF.

The chain recombines TRBV5-6 with TRBJ1-1; possible D gene TRBD1, 6 bases. The CDR3 covers 14 residues. CDR1 and CDR2 from the germline V gene are SGHDT and YYEEEE. Trimming left V 4 bases short and J 12 bases short, with 22 bases between. The CDR3 DNA is TGTGCCAGCAGCCACCTAAAACAGGGAATGATACCTTTCTTT. Translated: CASSHLKQGMIPFF.

The chain is built from TRBV25-1 and TRBJ1-1; 9 bases match TRBD1. Germline V gene lookup returns CDR1 MGHDK and CDR2 SYGVNS. The CDR3 has 11 residues. V trimming: 8 bases; J trimming: 10 bases; junction bases outside the gene matches: 5. The CDR3, as DNA: TGTGCCAGCCGACAGGGGGGCGGAGCTTTCTTT. Its translation is CASRQGGGAFF.

This sequence joins TRBV30 and TRBJ1-2; the D gene is possibly TRBD1 (5 bases). Per germline, CDR1 GTSNPN and CDR2 SVGIG (reference sequence). The germline V and J ends were trimmed by 6 bases and 4 bases, with 15 bases remaining between them. The CDR3 contains 13 residues. The CDR3 sequence is CACSGDLLYGYTF. CDR3 coding DNA: TGTGCCTGCTCGGGGGACCTCCTCTATGGCTACACCTTC.

The chain uses TRBV5-8 and TRBJ1-5; 9 nucleotides align to TRBD1. In germline, CDR1 is SGHTS, CDR2 YDEGEE. CDR3 length: 15 amino acids. The junction had 2 bases not matched to a gene; V was cut back by 0 bases and J by 4 bases. The CDR3 bases are TGTGCCAGCAGCTTGGCCGGGACAGGGAATCAGCCCCAGCATTTT. Translation: CASSLAGTGNQPQHF.

This chain uses TRBV4-1 with TRBJ1-2; D perhaps matches TRBD1 (5 bases). Germline V gene lookup returns CDR1 MGHRA and CDR2 YSYEKL. Trimming stripped 7 bases from V and 9 bases from J, with 21 bases between. The CDR3 extends over 14 amino acids. The CDR3 coding sequence is TGCGCCAGCACCCCAGGGATGGCAACTATGCGCTACACCTTC. This sequence encodes CASTPGMATMRYTF.